Shown below are 6 T cell receptor beta chains from a single sample sequenced in a study of T-cell reconstitution after alpha-beta-depleted transplantation in children. Construction of the TCRbeta library involved unique molecular identifiers. Each CDR3 protein gets one entry after TCRdb re-called the PCR reads with MiXCR. The table lists some 590,000 distinct CDR3 sequences, over 9.5% of them singletons, with 4% to 5% in the top ten. Sequencing used PBMCs from the stem cell graft donor, obtained from the stem cell graft. All receptors derive from a human donor who donated a stem cell graft to a child with acute myeloid leukemia.

The chain is built from TRBV19 and TRBJ2-7, with a possible D match to TRBD1 (6 bases). CDR1 is LNHDA and CDR2 is SQIVND in the germline V gene (reference sequence). The V and J ends lost 0 bases and 2 bases respectively, with 20 bases between them. CDR3 length equals 18 residues. Here the CDR3 reads CASSIDINTKGQTYEQYF. CDR3 in DNA: TGTGCCAGTAGTATAGACATAAATACGAAGGGACAAACCTACGAGCAGTACTTC.

This chain joins TRBV5-1 and TRBJ1-1, with D possibly being TRBD1 (6 bases). Deletions cut 0 bases from V and 4 bases from J, with 13 bases between. Germline V gives CDR1 SGHRS, CDR2 YFSETQ. The CDR3 loop spans 15 amino acids. The CDR3 spells CASSLETGWSTEAFF. The CDR3 DNA follows: TGCGCCAGCAGCTTGGAAACAGGGTGGAGCACTGAAGCTTTCTTT.

A few counts support this clonotype. This rearrangement joins TRBV5-6 to TRBJ2-1, with D unresolved. The length of the CDR3 is 12 residues. CDR1 and CDR2 from the germline V gene are SGHDT and YYEEEE. Between the trimmed V and J ends, which lost 0 bases and 10 bases, there was a span of 8 bases. CDR3 in amino acids: CASSLAAREQFF. CDR3 bases: TGTGCCAGCAGCTTGGCTGCACGGGAGCAGTTCTTC.

Regarding this clonotype: The junction and the germline gene differ at one end; a read error may be behind it. CDR3 sequence: CATGDGQSSYNEQFF. In nucleotides, the CDR3 is TGTGCCACCGGTGACGGACAGAGCTCCTACAATGAGCAGTTCTTC. The chain couples TRBV24-1 to TRBJ2-1, with a possible D match to TRBD1 (6 bases). The CDR3 spans 15 residues. Germline values: CDR1 KGHDR, CDR2 SFDVKD.

The chain uses TRBV11-3 and TRBJ2-1, with 9 bases that match TRBD2. Trimming removed 2 bases from V and 5 bases from J; junction bases left unmatched: 4. This CDR3 contains 15 residues. The germline V gene encodes CDR1 SGHNT and CDR2 YENEEA. Here the CDR3 DNA reads TGTGCCAGCAGCTTATCCGTAGCGGGAGACAATGAGCAGTTCTTC. It encodes CASSLSVAGDNEQFF.

This clonotype was picked up many times. The genes are TRBV18 and TRBJ2-1; 8 positions match TRBD2. Trimming at V came to 4 bases and at J to 5 bases, leaving 4 bases not matched to a gene. Germline V CDR1 and CDR2: KGHSH, LQKENI. The CDR3 length is 14 residues. The CDR3 coding sequence is TGTGCCAGCTCACTTGGACTAGCCAACAATGAGCAGTTCTTC. This encodes CASSLGLANNEQFF.